Sequencing of this T cell receptor beta chain was carried out in a study of blood T cell repertoires in COVID-19. The V gene's germline CDR1 is SGHRS and CDR2 YFSETQ. CDR3 length: 14 amino acids. The V and J ends lost 4 bases and 5 bases respectively, with 16 bases between them. Clones were sequenced by immunoSEQ multiplex PCR, and TCRdb holds only the in-frame ones, with some missing. In the table there are about 230,000 clones, nearly 90% of which are singletons. The source is a woman aged 30 to 39 with acute COVID-19. This rearrangement joins TRBV5-1 to TRBJ2-7; D gene uncertain. Specimen: PBMCs or T cells enriched from blood (not recorded which). In nucleotides, the CDR3 is TGCGCCAGCAGCCCACCGGCCGGAGCCCACGAGCAGTACTTC. Protein: CASSPPAGAHEQYF.